This T cell receptor beta chain was observed in a study of cytotoxic CD8 clonotypes in ibrutinib-treated CLL. Overall study: Collecting the response samples happened after a median roughly 13 months of treatment, with a range of 6 to 36. Study-wide points: The public clonotypes identified were infrequent and showed contraction or stability on treatment. Clonality climbed at ibrutinib response, then dropped toward baseline at progression. Baseline values of clonality outstripped age-matched healthy donors and followed circulating CD8+ T-cell counts.

This clone was recorded a few times. Its target is not known. The protocol was immunoSEQ multiplex PCR, while the TCRdb copy is restricted to in-frame clones and leaves out a portion. Here the sample spans about 50,000 clones, roughly three fifths being singletons. The CDR3 has 11 residues. Germline V gene data show CDR1 as MGHRA and CDR2 as YSYEKL. Trimming stripped 3 bases from V and 7 bases from J, with 6 bases between. V is TRBV4-1 and J is TRBJ1-2, with D maybe TRBD1 (6 bases). This sequence originates from a human donor with chronic lymphocytic leukemia. The sequencing used PBMCs, collected after 24 months of ibrutinib treatment. Here the CDR3 reads CASSQTGGYTF. The CDR3 coding sequence is TGCGCCAGCAGCCAGACAGGTGGCTACACCTTC.